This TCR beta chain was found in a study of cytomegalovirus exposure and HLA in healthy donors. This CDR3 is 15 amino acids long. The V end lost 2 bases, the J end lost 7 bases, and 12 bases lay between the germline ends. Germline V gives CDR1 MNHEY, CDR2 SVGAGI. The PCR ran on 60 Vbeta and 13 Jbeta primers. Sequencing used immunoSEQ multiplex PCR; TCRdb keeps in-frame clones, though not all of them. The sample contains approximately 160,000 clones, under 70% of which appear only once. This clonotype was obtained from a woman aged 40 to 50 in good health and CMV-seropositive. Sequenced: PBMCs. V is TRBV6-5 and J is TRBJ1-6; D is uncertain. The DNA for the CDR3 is TGTGCCAGCAGTTACCGGCCGGGAAGCAATTCACCCCTCCACTTT. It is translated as CASSYRPGSNSPLHF.